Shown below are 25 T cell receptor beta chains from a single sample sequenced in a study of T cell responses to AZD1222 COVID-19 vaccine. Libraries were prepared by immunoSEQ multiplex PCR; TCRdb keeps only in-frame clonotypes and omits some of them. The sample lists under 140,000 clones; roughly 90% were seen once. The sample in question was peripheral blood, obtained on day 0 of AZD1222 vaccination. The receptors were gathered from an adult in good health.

The CDR3, as DNA: TGTGCCAGCTCAGAGGGGACAAATTCACCCCTCCACTTT. Residues: CASSEGTNSPLHF. The rearrangement uses TRBV18 and TRBJ1-6, with D possibly matching TRBD1 (6 bases). This CDR3 has 13 residues. Germline assignment: CDR1 KGHSH and CDR2 LQKENI. Trimming took 5 bases from V and 7 from J, leaving 9 bases between them.

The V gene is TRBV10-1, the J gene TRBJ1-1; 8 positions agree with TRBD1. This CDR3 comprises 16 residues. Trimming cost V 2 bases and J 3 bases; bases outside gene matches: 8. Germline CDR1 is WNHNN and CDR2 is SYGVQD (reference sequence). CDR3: CASSERSDRDHTEAFF. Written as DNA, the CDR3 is TGCGCCAGCAGTGAGCGGTCGGACAGGGATCACACTGAAGCTTTCTTT.

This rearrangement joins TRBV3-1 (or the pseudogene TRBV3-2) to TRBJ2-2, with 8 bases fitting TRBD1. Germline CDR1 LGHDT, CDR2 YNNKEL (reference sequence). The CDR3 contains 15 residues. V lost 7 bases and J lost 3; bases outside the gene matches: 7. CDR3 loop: CASTSGQDHTGELFF. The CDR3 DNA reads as TGTGCCAGCACCTCGGGACAGGACCACACCGGGGAGCTGTTTTTT.

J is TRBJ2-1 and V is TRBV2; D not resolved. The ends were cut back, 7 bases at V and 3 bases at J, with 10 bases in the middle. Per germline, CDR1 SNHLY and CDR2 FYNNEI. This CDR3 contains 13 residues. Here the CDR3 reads CASNPPGYNEQFF. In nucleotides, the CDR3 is TGTGCCAGCAACCCCCCGGGCTACAATGAGCAGTTCTTC.

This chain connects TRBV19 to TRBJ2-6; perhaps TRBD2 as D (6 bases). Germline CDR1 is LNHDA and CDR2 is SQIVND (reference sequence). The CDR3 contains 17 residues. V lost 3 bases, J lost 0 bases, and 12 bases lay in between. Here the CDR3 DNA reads TGTGCCAGTAGTATCGGGGGTTATTTCTCTGGGGCCAACGTCCTGACTTTC. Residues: CASSIGGYFSGANVLTF.

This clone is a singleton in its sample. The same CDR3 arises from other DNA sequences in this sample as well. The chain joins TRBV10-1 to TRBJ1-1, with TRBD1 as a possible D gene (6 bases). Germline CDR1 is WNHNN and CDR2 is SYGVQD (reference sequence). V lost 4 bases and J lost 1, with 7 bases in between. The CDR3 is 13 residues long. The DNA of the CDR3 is TGCGCCAGCAGTGTGACAGGGAACACTGAAGCTTTCTTT. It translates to CASSVTGNTEAFF.

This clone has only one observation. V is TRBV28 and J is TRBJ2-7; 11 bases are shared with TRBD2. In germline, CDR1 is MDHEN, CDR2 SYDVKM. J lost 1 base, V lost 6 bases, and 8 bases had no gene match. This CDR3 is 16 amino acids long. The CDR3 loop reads CASRSAGTSGSYEQYF. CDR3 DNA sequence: TGTGCCAGCAGGAGCGCCGGGACTAGCGGTTCCTACGAGCAGTACTTC. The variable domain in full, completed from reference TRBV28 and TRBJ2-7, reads DVKVTQSSRYLVKRTGEKVFLECVQDMDHENMFWYRQDPGLGLRLIYFSYDVKMKEKGDIPEGYSVSREKKERFSLILESASTNQTSMYLCASRSAGTSGSYEQYFGPGTRLTVT.

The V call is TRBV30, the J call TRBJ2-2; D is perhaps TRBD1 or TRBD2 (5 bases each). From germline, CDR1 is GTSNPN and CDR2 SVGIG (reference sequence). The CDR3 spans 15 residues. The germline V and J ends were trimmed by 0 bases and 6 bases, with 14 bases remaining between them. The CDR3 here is CAWSVFSREPGELFF. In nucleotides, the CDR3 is TGTGCCTGGAGTGTATTTTCCAGGGAGCCCGGGGAGCTGTTTTTT.

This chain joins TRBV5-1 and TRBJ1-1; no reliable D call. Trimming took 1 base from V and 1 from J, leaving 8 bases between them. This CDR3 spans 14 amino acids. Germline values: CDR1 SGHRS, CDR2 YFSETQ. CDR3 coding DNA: TGCGCCAGCAGCTTGCCCGCGGAGAACACTGAAGCTTTCTTT. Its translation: CASSLPAENTEAFF.

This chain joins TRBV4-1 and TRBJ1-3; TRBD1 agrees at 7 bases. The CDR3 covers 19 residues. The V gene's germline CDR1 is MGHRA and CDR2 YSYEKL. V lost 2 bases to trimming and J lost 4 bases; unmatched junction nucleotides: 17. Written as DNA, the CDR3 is TGCGCCAGCAGCCAATCCGACCAGGGGGTCCGGGGTGGAGGAAACACCATATATTTT. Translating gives CASSQSDQGVRGGGNTIYF.

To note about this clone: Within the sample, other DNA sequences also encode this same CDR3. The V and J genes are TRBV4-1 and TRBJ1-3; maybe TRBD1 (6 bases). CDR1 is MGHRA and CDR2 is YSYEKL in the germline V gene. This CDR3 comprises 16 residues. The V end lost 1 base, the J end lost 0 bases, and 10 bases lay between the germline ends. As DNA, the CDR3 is TGCGCCAGCAGCCAAGGGGGCAGGGGCTCTGGAAACACCATATATTTT. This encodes CASSQGGRGSGNTIYF.

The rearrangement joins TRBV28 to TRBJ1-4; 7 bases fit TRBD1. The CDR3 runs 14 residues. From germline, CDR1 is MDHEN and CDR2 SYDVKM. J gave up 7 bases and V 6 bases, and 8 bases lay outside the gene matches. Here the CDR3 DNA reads TGTGCCAGCAGCCAAGGAACAGGGGCTGAAAAACTGTTTTTT. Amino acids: CASSQGTGAEKLFF.

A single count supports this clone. CDR3 sequence reads: CATSALDRGQDKTFF. The DNA of the CDR3 is TGTGCCACCAGTGCCTTGGACAGGGGGCAGGATAAAACTTTCTTT. This chain joins TRBV24-1 and TRBJ1-1, with TRBD1 matching over 11 bases. This CDR3 comprises 15 residues. CDR1 and CDR2 from the germline V gene are KGHDR and SFDVKD. The V gene end was trimmed by 5 bases and the J gene end by 12 bases; junction bases not matched to a gene: 13.

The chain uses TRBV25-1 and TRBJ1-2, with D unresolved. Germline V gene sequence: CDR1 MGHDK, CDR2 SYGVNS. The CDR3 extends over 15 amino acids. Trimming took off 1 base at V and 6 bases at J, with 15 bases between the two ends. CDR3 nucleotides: TGTGCCAGCAGTGAATTTGAGGGAGCCTGGGATGGCTACACCTTC. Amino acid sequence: CASSEFEGAWDGYTF.

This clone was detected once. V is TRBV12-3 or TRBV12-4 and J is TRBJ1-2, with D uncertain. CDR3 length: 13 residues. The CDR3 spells CAKTIRGFSGYTF. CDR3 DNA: TGTGCTAAGACCATTCGGGGTTTTTCTGGCTACACCTTC.

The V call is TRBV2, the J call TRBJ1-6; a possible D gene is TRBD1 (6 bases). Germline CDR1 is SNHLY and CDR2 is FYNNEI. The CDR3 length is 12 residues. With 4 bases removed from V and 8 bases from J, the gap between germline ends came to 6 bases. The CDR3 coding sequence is TGTGCCAGCAGTGCAGGGGATTCACCCCTCCACTTT. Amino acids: CASSAGDSPLHF.

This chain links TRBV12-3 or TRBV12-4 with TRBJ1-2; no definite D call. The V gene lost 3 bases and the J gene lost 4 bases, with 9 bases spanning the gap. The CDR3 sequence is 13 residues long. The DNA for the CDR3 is TGTGCCAGCAGTTTTTCGGATAGCTATGGCTACACCTTC. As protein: CASSFSDSYGYTF.

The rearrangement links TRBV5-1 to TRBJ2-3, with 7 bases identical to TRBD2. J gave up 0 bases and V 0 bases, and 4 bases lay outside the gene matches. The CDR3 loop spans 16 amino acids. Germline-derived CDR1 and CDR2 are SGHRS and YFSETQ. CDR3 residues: CASSLELALSTDTQYF. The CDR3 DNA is TGCGCCAGCAGCTTGGAACTAGCGCTGAGCACAGATACGCAGTATTTT.

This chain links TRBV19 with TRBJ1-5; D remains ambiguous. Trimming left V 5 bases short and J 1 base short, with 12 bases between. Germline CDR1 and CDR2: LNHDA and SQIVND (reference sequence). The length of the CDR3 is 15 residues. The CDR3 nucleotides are TGTGCCAGTAGTCCCTTAGGCTTCAGCAATCAGCCCCAGCATTTT. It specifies CASSPLGFSNQPQHF.

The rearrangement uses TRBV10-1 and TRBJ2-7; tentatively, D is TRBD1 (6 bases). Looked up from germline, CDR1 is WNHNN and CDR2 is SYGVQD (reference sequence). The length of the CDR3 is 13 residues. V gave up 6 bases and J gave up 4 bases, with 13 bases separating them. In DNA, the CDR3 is TGCGCCAGCAGGGGGTGGGGACAATACGAGCAGTACTTC. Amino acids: CASRGWGQYEQYF.

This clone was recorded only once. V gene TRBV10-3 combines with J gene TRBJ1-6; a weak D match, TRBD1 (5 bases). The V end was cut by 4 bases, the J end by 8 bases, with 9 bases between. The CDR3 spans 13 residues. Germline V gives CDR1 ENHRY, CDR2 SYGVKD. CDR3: CAISGTGDSPLHF. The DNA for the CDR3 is TGTGCCATCAGTGGTACGGGGGATTCACCCCTCCACTTT.

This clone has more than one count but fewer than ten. The CDR3 here is CASSRTDGASYEQYF. The CDR3 nucleotides read TGTGCCAGCAGCCGAACCGACGGGGCCTCCTACGAGCAGTACTTC. The chain links TRBV27 to TRBJ2-7, with D perhaps matching TRBD1 or TRBD2 (5 bases each). Trimming shortened V by 6 bases and J by 0 bases, and 15 bases separated the two germline ends. The CDR3 runs to 15 residues. The V gene's germline CDR1 is MNHEY and CDR2 SMNVEV (reference sequence).

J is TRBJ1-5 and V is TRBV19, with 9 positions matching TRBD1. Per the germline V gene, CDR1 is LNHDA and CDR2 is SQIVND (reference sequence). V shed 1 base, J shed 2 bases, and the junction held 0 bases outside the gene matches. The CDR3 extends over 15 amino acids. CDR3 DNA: TGTGCCAGTAGTATAGGGGACAGGGGCAATCAGCCCCAGCATTTT. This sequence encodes CASSIGDRGNQPQHF.

CDR3 sequence reads: CSAGDRGEQFF. The CDR3, as DNA: TGCAGCGCCGGGGACCGAGGGGAGCAGTTCTTC. The V gene is TRBV29-1, the J gene TRBJ2-1; either TRBD1 or TRBD2 may supply D (5 bases each). The germline V gene has CDR1 SQVTM and CDR2 ANQGSEA. This CDR3 has 11 amino acids. Between the trimmed V and J ends, which lost 7 bases and 10 bases, there was a span of 14 bases.

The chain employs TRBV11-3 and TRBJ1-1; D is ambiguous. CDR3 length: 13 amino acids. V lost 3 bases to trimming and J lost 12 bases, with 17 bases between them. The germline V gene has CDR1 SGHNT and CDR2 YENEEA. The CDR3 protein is CASSFSPSEEPFF. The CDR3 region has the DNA TGTGCCAGCAGCTTCAGTCCATCCGAAGAACCTTTCTTT.